This T cell receptor beta chain was profiled in a study of blood T cell repertoires in COVID-19. Study details: Spain, Italy and the United States supplied samples that represented acute and convalescent COVID-19. PBMCs, B-cell-depleted T cells, or T cells provided the cDNA or gDNA that made up the material.

Methods used by the authors: Reference gene primer amplification in the assay estimated nucleated cell counts. Libraries were prepared by immunoSEQ multiplex PCR; TCRdb keeps only in-frame clonotypes and omits some of them. V, J and clone size reflect that table, while D and trimming were determined from the DNA. The sample carries over 200,000 clones, more than 75% recorded once. The CDR3 is 15 amino acids. Germline V lookup: CDR1 MGHRA, CDR2 YSYEKL. Trimming pared 1 base from V and 6 bases from J, leaving 10 bases between. Sequences were obtained from peripheral blood. This chain joins TRBV4-1 and TRBJ1-6; no definite D call. The sequence was obtained from a man aged 35 to 55 with active or convalescent COVID-19. As DNA, the CDR3 is TGCGCCAGCAGCCAAGGTCTCTCGGTTAATTCACCCCTCCACTTT. Residues: CASSQGLSVNSPLHF.